The clone carrying this TCR beta chain showed up many times. The sample comes from a study of CD8 T cells in ankylosing spondylitis. TCRdb reanalysed the 5' RACE reads using MiXCR and keeps one entry per CDR3 protein. The repertoire has some 39,000 distinct CDR3 sequences, around 15% of them found once; the top ten carry 25% to 35%. The CDR3 sequence is 16 residues long. Trimming pared 2 bases from V and 1 base from J, leaving 12 bases between. Germline CDR1 and CDR2: ENHRY and SYGVKD. Material: synovial fluid, either unsorted or a sorted T cell fraction (not recorded which). The sequence came from a male donor with ankylosing spondylitis. V is TRBV10-3 and J is TRBJ2-4; TRBD1 is a possible D gene (5 bases). The CDR3 is CAISEPQGTAKNIQYF. The CDR3 DNA sequence: TGTGCCATCAGTGAGCCCCAGGGTACGGCCAAAAACATTCAGTACTTC.